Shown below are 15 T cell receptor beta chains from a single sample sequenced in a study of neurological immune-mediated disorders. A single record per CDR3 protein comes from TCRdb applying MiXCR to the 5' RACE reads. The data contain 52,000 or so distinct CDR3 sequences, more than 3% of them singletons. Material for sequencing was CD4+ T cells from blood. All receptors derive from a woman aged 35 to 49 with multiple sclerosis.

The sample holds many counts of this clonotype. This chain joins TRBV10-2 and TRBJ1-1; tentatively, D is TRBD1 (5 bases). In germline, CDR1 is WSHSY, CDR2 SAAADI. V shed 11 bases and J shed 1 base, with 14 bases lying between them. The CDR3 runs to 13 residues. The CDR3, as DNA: TGCGCCCACAGTGCAGGGAGGAACACTGAAGCTTTCTTT. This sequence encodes CAHSAGRNTEAFF.

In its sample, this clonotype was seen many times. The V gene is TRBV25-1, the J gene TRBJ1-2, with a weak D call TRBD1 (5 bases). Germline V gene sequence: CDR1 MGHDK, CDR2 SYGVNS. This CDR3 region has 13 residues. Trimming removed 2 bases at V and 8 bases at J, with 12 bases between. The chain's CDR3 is CASSEMGPRGYTF. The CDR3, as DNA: TGTGCCAGCAGTGAAATGGGGCCCCGGGGCTACACCTTC.

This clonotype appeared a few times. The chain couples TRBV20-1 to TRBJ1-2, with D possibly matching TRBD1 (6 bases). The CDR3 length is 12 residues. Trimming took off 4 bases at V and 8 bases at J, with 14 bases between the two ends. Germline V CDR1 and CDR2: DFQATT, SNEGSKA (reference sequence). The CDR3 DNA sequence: TGCAGTGCTAAGATGGGGGCTGGAGGCTACACCTTC. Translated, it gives CSAKMGAGGYTF.

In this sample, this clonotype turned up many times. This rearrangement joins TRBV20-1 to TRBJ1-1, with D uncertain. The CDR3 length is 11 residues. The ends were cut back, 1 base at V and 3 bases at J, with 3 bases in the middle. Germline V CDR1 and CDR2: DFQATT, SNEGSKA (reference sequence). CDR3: CSARVDTEAFF. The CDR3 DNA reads TGCAGTGCTAGAGTGGACACTGAAGCTTTCTTT.

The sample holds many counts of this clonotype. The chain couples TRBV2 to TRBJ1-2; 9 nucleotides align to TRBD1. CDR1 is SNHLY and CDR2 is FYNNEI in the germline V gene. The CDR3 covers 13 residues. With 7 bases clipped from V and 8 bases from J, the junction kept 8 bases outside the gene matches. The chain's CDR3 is CASISDRGRGYTF. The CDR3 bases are TGTGCCAGCATCTCGGACAGGGGAAGAGGCTACACCTTC. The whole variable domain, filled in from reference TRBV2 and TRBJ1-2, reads EPEVTQTPSHQVTQMGQEVILRCVPISNHLYFYWYRQILGQKVEFLVSFYNNEISEKSEIFDDQFSVERPDGSNFTLKIRSTKLEDSAMYFCASISDRGRGYTFGSGTRLTVV.

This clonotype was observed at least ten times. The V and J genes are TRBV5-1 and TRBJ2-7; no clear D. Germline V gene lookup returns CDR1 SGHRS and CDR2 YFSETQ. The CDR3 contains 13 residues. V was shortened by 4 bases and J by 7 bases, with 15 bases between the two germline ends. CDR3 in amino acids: CASSPPTVWEQYF. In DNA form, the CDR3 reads TGCGCCAGCAGCCCACCGACTGTGTGGGAGCAGTACTTC. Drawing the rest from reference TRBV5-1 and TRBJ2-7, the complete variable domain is KAGVTQTPRYLIKTRGQQVTLSCSPISGHRSVSWYQQTPGQGLQFLFEYFSETQRNKGNFPGRFSGRQFSNSRSEMNVSTLELGDSALYLCASSPPTVWEQYFGPGTRLTVT.

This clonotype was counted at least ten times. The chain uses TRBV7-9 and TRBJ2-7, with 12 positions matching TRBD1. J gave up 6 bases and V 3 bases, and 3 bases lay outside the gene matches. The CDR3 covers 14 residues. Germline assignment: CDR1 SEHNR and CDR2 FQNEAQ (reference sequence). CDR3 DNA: TGTGCCAGCAGCTTGGGACAGGGGGCTGGCGAGCAGTACTTC. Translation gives CASSLGQGAGEQYF. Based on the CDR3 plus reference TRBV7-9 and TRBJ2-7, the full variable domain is DTGVSQNPRHKITKRGQNVTFRCDPISEHNRLYWYRQTLGQGPEFLTYFQNEAQLEKSRLLSDRFSAERPKGSFSTLEIQRTEQGDSAMYLCASSLGQGAGEQYFGPGTRLTVT.

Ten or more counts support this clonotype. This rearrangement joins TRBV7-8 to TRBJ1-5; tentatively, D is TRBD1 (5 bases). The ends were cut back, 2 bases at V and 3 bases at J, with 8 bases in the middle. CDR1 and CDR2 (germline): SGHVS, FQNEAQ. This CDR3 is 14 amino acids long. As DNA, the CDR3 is TGTGCCAGCAGCTTACAGGGCCCCAATCAGCCCCAGCATTTT. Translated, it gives CASSLQGPNQPQHF.

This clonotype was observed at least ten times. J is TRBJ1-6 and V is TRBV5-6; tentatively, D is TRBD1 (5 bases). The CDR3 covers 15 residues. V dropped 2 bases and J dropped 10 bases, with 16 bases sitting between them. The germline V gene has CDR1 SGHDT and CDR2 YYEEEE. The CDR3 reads CASSFSSGAYSPLHF. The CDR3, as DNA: TGTGCCAGCAGCTTTAGTTCCGGGGCCTACTCACCCCTCCACTTT.

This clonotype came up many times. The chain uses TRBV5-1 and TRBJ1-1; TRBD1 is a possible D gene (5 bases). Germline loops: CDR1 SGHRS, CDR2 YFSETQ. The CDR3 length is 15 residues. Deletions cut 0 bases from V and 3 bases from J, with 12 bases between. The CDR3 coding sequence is TGCGCCAGCAGCTTGGTGGGACCTCTGTACACTGAAGCTTTCTTT. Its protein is CASSLVGPLYTEAFF.

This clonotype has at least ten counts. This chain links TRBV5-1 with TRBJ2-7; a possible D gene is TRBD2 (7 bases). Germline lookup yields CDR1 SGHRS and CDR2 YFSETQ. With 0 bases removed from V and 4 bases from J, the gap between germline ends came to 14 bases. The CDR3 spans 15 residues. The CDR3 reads CASSLVGGRSYEQYF. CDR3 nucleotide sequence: TGCGCCAGCAGCTTGGTCGGGGGGCGATCTTACGAGCAGTACTTC.

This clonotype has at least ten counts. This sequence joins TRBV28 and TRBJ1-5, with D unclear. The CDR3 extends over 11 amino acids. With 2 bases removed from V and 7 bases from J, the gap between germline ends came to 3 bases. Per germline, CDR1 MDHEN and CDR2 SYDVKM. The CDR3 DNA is TGTGCCAGCAGTTTAGGACAGCCCCAGCATTTT. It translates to CASSLGQPQHF.

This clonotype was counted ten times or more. The CDR3 protein is CASSQELSIRTGELFF. The CDR3 region has the DNA TGCGCCAGCAGCCAAGAATTGTCAATTCGGACCGGGGAGCTGTTTTTT. V and J are TRBV4-1 and TRBJ2-2; D not resolved. The CDR3 length is 16 residues. Germline CDR1 and CDR2: MGHRA and YSYEKL. V was cut by 0 bases and J by 5 bases, with 13 bases left in between.

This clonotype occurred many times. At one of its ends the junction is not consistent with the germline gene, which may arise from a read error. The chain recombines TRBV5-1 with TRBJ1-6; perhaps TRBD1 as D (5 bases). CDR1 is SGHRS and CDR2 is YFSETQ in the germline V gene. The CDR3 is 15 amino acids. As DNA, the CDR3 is TGCGCCAGCAGCTTCTCGGCCAGGGTCTTCTCACCCCTCCGCTTT. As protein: CASSFSARVFSPLRF.

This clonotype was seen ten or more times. The chain's CDR3 is CASSLAYRNSPLHF. As DNA, the CDR3 is TGCGCCAGCAGCTTGGCCTATCGTAATTCACCCCTCCACTTT. V and J are TRBV5-1 and TRBJ1-6; D is undetermined. V dropped 0 bases and J dropped 6 bases, with 7 bases sitting between them. The CDR3 has 14 amino acids. Germline CDR1 reads SGHRS; CDR2 reads YFSETQ. Supplemented by reference TRBV5-1 and TRBJ1-6, the full variable domain reads KAGVTQTPRYLIKTRGQQVTLSCSPISGHRSVSWYQQTPGQGLQFLFEYFSETQRNKGNFPGRFSGRQFSNSRSEMNVSTLELGDSALYLCASSLAYRNSPLHFGNGTRLTVT.